A selection of T cell receptor beta chains follows, all from one sample in a study of blood T cell repertoires in COVID-19. Sequencing was performed with immunoSEQ multiplex PCR; in TCRdb, only in-frame clones are kept and a portion is missing. The repertoire holds more than 45,000 clones, with 60% to 85% as singletons. The source material was peripheral blood. The receptors stem from a human donor in a cohort sampled during active COVID-19. Both conserved end residues are part of each CDR3. D genes are given only for firm matches. Clone size is not always given. Where it is, it says once, few, many or a class for expanded clones.

clone_size j_call d_call v_call cdr3_nt cdr3_aa
few TRBJ2-6 . TRBV4-1 TGCGCCAGCAGCCAAAATAGGGCCAACGTCCTGACTTTC CASSQNRANVLTF
. TRBJ1-4 TRBD1 TRBV7-6 TGTGCCAGCAGCTCTGCACAGGGGCTTAATGAAAAACTGTTTTTT CASSSAQGLNEKLFF
. TRBJ2-7 TRBD2 TRBV19 TGTGCCAGTAGTGAACTAGCGGGGACCTACGAGCAGTACTTC CASSELAGTYEQYF
. TRBJ1-1 . TRBV18 TGTGCCAGCCGCAAAGAGAGTTCTATCGTGAACACTGAAGCTTTCTTT CASRKESSIVNTEAFF
. TRBJ1-2 TRBD1 TRBV4-1 TGCGCCAGCAGCCAAGATTCGATCCTACAGGGGGAGTACTATGGCTACACCTTC CASSQDSILQGEYYGYTF
. TRBJ1-2 . TRBV6-5 TGTGCCAGCAGCCAGGCAGGGAATCCCTATGGCTACACCTTC CASSQAGNPYGYTF
. TRBJ1-2 TRBD1 TRBV7-3 TGTGCCAGCAGCTTGGGGGACAGGGGCTATGGCTACACCTTC CASSLGDRGYGYTF
few TRBJ1-5 . TRBV2 TGTGCCAGCAGTGAACAGGGATCCAGCAATCAGCCCCAGCATTTT CASSEQGSSNQPQHF
. TRBJ1-1 . TRBV19 TGTGCCAGTAGTATATCGGACACTGAAGCTTTCTTT CASSISDTEAFF
. TRBJ1-4 TRBD1 TRBV6-4 TGTGCCAGCGTAATCACAGGGGATGCAGGTGAAAAACTGTTTTTT CASVITGDAGEKLFF
. TRBJ1-3 . TRBV9 TGTGCCAGCAGCGAGGGGGTTCGAAACACCATATATTTT CASSEGVRNTIYF
. TRBJ1-1 . TRBV6-2/TRBV6-3 TGTGCCAGCAGTTCGTGGGAGGGGGACACTGAAGCTTTCTTT CASSSWEGDTEAFF
. TRBJ2-7 . TRBV11-2 TGTGCCAGCAGCTTGGGGGATACAGGGATATACGAGCAGTACTTC CASSLGDTGIYEQYF
. TRBJ2-7 TRBD2 TRBV12-3/TRBV12-4 TGTGCCAGCAGTTTCACTAGCGCTAGCGAGCAGTACTTC CASSFTSASEQYF
. TRBJ2-1 TRBD2 TRBV30 TGTGCCTGGAGTTCCGGGACTAGCGGGGGAAATGAGCAGTTCTTC CAWSSGTSGGNEQFF
. TRBJ1-5 . TRBV27 TGTGCCAGCAGTTTGGGTAGGGGCAGCAATCAGCCCCAGCATTTT CASSLGRGSNQPQHF
. TRBJ2-1 TRBD2 TRBV25-1 TGTGCCAGCAGTGAATGGGAGGGCCTTAGCGATGAGCAGTTCTTC CASSEWEGLSDEQFF
. TRBJ1-4 . TRBV5-6 TGTGCCAGCAGCTTGTGGTCAGGGTGGGATGAAAAACTGTTTTTT CASSLWSGWDEKLFF
. TRBJ2-1 . TRBV7-9 TGTGCCAGCAGCTTAGCGGCGGATAGTTATACCGTCAATGAGCAGTTCTTC CASSLAADSYTVNEQFF
. TRBJ2-7 . TRBV2 TGTGCCAGCAATCCAGGGGGGACTTACGAGCAGTACTTC CASNPGGTYEQYF
medium-sized TRBJ2-7 . TRBV27 TGTGCCAGCAGTCCTAGGAGCGGGCTCGACGAGCAGTACTTC CASSPRSGLDEQYF
. TRBJ2-7 . TRBV7-9 TGTGCCAGCAGGCAGGGTGGGCGCGAGCAGTACTTC CASRQGGREQYF
once TRBJ1-5 TRBD1 TRBV19 TGTGCCAGTAGTGACGGGACAGCGTCGCATAGCAATCAGCCCCAGCATTTT CASSDGTASHSNQPQHF
few TRBJ2-7 . TRBV5-6 TGTGCCAGCAGCTTGCTCGGGAACGCTCTCGAGCAGTACTTC CASSLLGNALEQYF
. TRBJ1-2 TRBD1 TRBV30 TGTGCCTGGAGTCGGACAGGGGGCTACACCTTC CAWSRTGGYTF
. TRBJ2-6 . TRBV30 TGTGCCTGGAGAAGGGGCAGGGTGAGAGCTGGGGCCAACGTCCTGACTTTC CAWRRGRVRAGANVLTF
. TRBJ2-5 . TRBV6-1 TGTGCCAGCAGTGATAGACAGTACTACCAAGAGACCCAGTACTTC CASSDRQYYQETQYF
. TRBJ2-3 . TRBV7-2 TGTGCCAGCAGCCAATCAACCGGGGATACGCAGTATTTT CASSQSTGDTQYF
once TRBJ1-2 . TRBV6-5 TGTGCCAGTGGGGTTCGCGACGCGGGAGGCTATGGCTACACCTTC CASGVRDAGGYGYTF
. TRBJ2-1 . TRBV27 TGTGCCAGCAGTTCCTGGGCTAGCGCGGGGTATGAGCAGTTCTTC CASSSWASAGYEQFF
. TRBJ2-7 TRBD1 TRBV11-2 TGTGCCAGCAGCTCGGGACAGGGGTCCTACGAGCAGTACTTC CASSSGQGSYEQYF
. TRBJ1-2 . TRBV11-2 TGTGCGTTGGGTGGACCGGGACTGGATGGCTACACCTTC CALGGPGLDGYTF
. TRBJ1-5 . TRBV9 TGTGCCAGCAGCGGCGCCCCGTCGGGCGAGGGTCAGCCCCAGCATTTT CASSGAPSGEGQPQHF
. TRBJ1-2 TRBD1 TRBV3-1/TRBV3-2 TGTGCCAGCAGCCAAAGAAGACAGGGACATGGCTACACCTTC CASSQRRQGHGYTF
medium-sized TRBJ2-7 . TRBV19 TGTGCCAGTAGTGCATACCCGGACGGGGACGAGCAGTACTTC CASSAYPDGDEQYF
. TRBJ2-7 TRBD2 TRBV6-2/TRBV6-3 TGTGCCAGCAGTGACCCCGCTAGCGGATTCTCCTACGAGCAGTACTTC CASSDPASGFSYEQYF
once TRBJ2-7 TRBD2 TRBV27 TGTGCCAGCAGTTCTGCGGGAGGGCCAGGCGAGCAGTACTTC CASSSAGGPGEQYF
. TRBJ2-3 TRBD2 TRBV7-3 TGTGCCAGCAGCAGGGCTAGCGGGGATACGCAGTATTTT CASSRASGDTQYF
. TRBJ2-6 TRBD1 TRBV10-2 TGCGCCAGCATGGGACAGGGCTACTCTGGGGCCAACGTCCTGACTTTC CASMGQGYSGANVLTF
few TRBJ2-7 TRBD1 TRBV4-1 TGCGCCAGCAGCGTAAGATACAGGGGTTCTCCCTACGAGCAGTACTTC CASSVRYRGSPYEQYF
. TRBJ2-7 TRBD2 TRBV28 TGTGCCAGCAGTTCCTTAGCGGGAGTCAACGAGCAGTACTTC CASSSLAGVNEQYF
. TRBJ2-5 TRBD2 TRBV5-6 TGTGCCAGCAGCTTAGGACTAGCGGGGCCTCGGGCCCAGTACTTC CASSLGLAGPRAQYF
. TRBJ1-1 . TRBV28 TGTGCCAGCAGTTTGGGGGGTAAGGTGACTGAAGCTTTCTTT CASSLGGKVTEAFF
. TRBJ2-5 TRBD2 TRBV7-8 TGTGCCAGCAGCTTAGTAGGGCTAGCGGGGCAAGAGACCCAGTACTTC CASSLVGLAGQETQYF
. TRBJ1-2 . TRBV28 TGTGCCAGCAGTTTTCAGGGCCGGGAGTGGCTAGGGACCTTC CASSFQGREWLGTF
few TRBJ1-2 . TRBV12-3/TRBV12-4 TGTGCCAGCAGTTTAATGGCTTATGGCTACACCTTC CASSLMAYGYTF
. TRBJ2-7 TRBD2 TRBV28 TGTGCCAGCAGTCCGTGGACTAGCGGGCTCTCCTACGAGCAGTACTTC CASSPWTSGLSYEQYF
. TRBJ1-5 . TRBV10-3 TGTGCCATCAACGACGGGGGATACAATCAGCCCCAGCATTTT CAINDGGYNQPQHF
. TRBJ2-5 TRBD2 TRBV7-9 TGTGCCAGCAGCTTAGTAACTAGCGCAGAGACCCAGTACTTC CASSLVTSAETQYF
. TRBJ2-1 TRBD2 TRBV2 TGTGCCAGCAGTCGGTCGGAGCGGGGGGGTGAGCAGTTCTTC CASSRSERGGEQFF
. TRBJ2-7 TRBD1 TRBV10-2 TGCGCCAGCAGTGAGCCGGGACAGGGAACCTACGAGCAGTACTTC CASSEPGQGTYEQYF
. TRBJ2-7 . TRBV12-3/TRBV12-4 TGTGCCAGCAGCATGTCCACCTACGAGCAGTACTTC CASSMSTYEQYF